These 29 T cell receptor beta chains came from one sample sequenced in a study of blood T cell repertoires in COVID-19. Profiled with immunoSEQ multiplex PCR; TCRdb holds only in-frame clones, not every one. The repertoire holds under 250,000 clones, with approximately 82% as singletons. Sequences were obtained from peripheral blood. The receptors were gathered from a woman in her 40s with acute or convalescent COVID-19.

The CDR3 sequence is CASSLGRTNYGYTF. The DNA for the CDR3 is TGTGCCAGCAGCTTGGGGCGGACTAACTATGGCTACACCTTC. The chain recombines TRBV5-6 with TRBJ1-2; D is unclear. The V gene's germline CDR1 is SGHDT and CDR2 YYEEEE. V dropped 0 bases and J dropped 0 bases, with 6 bases sitting between them. The CDR3 has 14 amino acids.

This clone was recorded a few times. The J gene is TRBJ1-6, the V gene TRBV29-1; 8 positions agree with TRBD1. The CDR3 covers 13 residues. Per the germline V gene, CDR1 is SQVTM and CDR2 is ANQGSEA. Losses at the gene ends were 7 bases for V and 7 bases for J; bases not matched to a gene: 6. CDR3 sequence: CSARDRQNSPLHF. As DNA, the CDR3 is TGCAGCGCCCGGGACAGGCAAAATTCACCCCTCCACTTT.

This chain links TRBV30 with TRBJ2-7, with 11 positions matching TRBD2. The CDR3 totals 16 residues. V was pared by 8 bases and J by 0 bases, with 12 bases of the junction left unmatched. The germline CDR1 and CDR2 sequences are GTSNPN and SVGIG (reference sequence). This chain's CDR3 is CALEDPTSGSSYEQYF. CDR3 nucleotides: TGTGCCCTGGAGGACCCCACTAGCGGGAGCTCCTACGAGCAGTACTTC.

The V gene is TRBV10-2, the J gene TRBJ2-6, with a weak D call TRBD1 (6 bases). The ends were cut back, 0 bases at V and 0 bases at J, with 6 bases in the middle. The CDR3 totals 16 residues. The germline V gene encodes CDR1 WSHSY and CDR2 SAAADI. The CDR3 nucleotides are TGCGCCAGCAGTGAGTCAGGGGGCTCTGGGGCCAACGTCCTGACTTTC. Protein sequence: CASSESGGSGANVLTF.

This clone was observed a single time. The rearrangement links TRBV18 to TRBJ1-4; 7 nucleotides match TRBD1. Looked up from germline, CDR1 is KGHSH and CDR2 is LQKENI. The CDR3 is made up of 14 amino acids. V trimming: 1 base; J trimming: 8 bases; junction bases outside the gene matches: 4. The CDR3 loop reads CASSPQGAGEKLFF. The DNA of the CDR3 is TGTGCCAGCTCACCACAGGGGGCAGGAGAAAAACTGTTTTTT. The entire variable domain, with the rest obtained from reference TRBV18 and TRBJ1-4, is as follows: NAGVMQNPRHLVRRRGQEARLRCSPMKGHSHVYWYRQLPEEGLKFMVYLQKENIIDESGMPKERFSAEFPKEGPSILRIQQVVRGDSAAYFCASSPQGAGEKLFFGSGTQLSVL.

V gene TRBV19 combines with J gene TRBJ2-1; a possible D gene is TRBD1 (5 bases). V lost 6 bases and J lost 7, with 13 bases in between. The CDR3 has 13 residues. From germline, CDR1 is LNHDA and CDR2 SQIVND (reference sequence). CDR3 loop: CASSRAVLNEQFF. CDR3 sequence (DNA): TGTGCCAGTAGCAGGGCCGTACTAAATGAGCAGTTCTTC.

The chain employs TRBV10-1 and TRBJ2-7; 10 nucleotides align to TRBD2. CDR3 length: 16 amino acids. Germline V gene sequence: CDR1 WNHNN, CDR2 SYGVQD (reference sequence). J was trimmed by 6 bases and V by 1 base; bases with no gene match: 9. Here the CDR3 DNA reads TGCGCCAGCAGTGAGTTATTAGCGGGGGGACCAGGCGAGCAGTACTTC. Translated, it gives CASSELLAGGPGEQYF.

The chain has TRBV5-6 and TRBJ2-3; TRBD2 agrees at 13 bases. Losses at the gene ends were 4 bases for V and 4 bases for J; bases not matched to a gene: 9. CDR3 size: 17 residues. Germline values: CDR1 SGHDT, CDR2 YYEEEE. The CDR3 sequence: CASSRTSGRRRSDTQYF. As DNA, the CDR3 is TGTGCCAGCAGCCGGACTAGCGGGAGACGGAGGTCAGATACGCAGTATTTT. The variable domain in full, completed from reference TRBV5-6 and TRBJ2-3, reads DAGVTQSPTHLIKTRGQQVTLRCSPKSGHDTVSWYQQALGQGPQFIFQYYEEEERQRGNFPDRFSGHQFPNYSSELNVNALLLGDSALYLCASSRTSGRRRSDTQYFGPGTRLTVL.

The chain recombines TRBV6-6 with TRBJ2-5, with 9 bases matching TRBD1. CDR3 length: 15 residues. Trimming at V came to 5 bases and at J to 1 base, leaving 5 bases not matched to a gene. Per germline, CDR1 MNHNY and CDR2 SVGAGI (reference sequence). This chain's CDR3 is CASSRPGQGQETQYF. CDR3 DNA sequence: TGTGCCAGCAGTCGACCGGGACAGGGCCAAGAGACCCAGTACTTC.

The chain couples TRBV27 to TRBJ1-2, with D tentatively TRBD1 (5 bases). CDR1 and CDR2 (germline): MNHEY, SMNVEV (reference sequence). The ends were cut back, 2 bases at V and 4 bases at J, with 20 bases in the middle. This CDR3 contains 17 residues. The CDR3 protein is CASSLNNRVTETYGYTF. The CDR3 nucleotides read TGTGCCAGCAGTTTAAATAACCGCGTGACAGAGACCTATGGCTACACCTTC.

V is TRBV10-3 and J is TRBJ1-4, with 11 bases identical to TRBD1. V shed 2 bases, J shed 7 bases, and the junction held 9 bases outside the gene matches. The V gene's germline CDR1 is ENHRY and CDR2 SYGVKD. The CDR3 has 17 residues. The CDR3 protein is CAISERPPGTGGEKLFF. CDR3 bases: TGTGCCATCAGTGAGCGCCCACCCGGGACAGGGGGTGAAAAACTGTTTTTT.

The genes are TRBV19 and TRBJ2-1, with 9 positions matching TRBD2. Per germline, CDR1 LNHDA and CDR2 SQIVND (reference sequence). J gave up 8 bases and V 3 bases, and 8 bases lay outside the gene matches. This CDR3 is built from 15 residues. This CDR3 reads CASSISAGGLHEQFF. The CDR3 nucleotides read TGTGCCAGTAGTATCAGTGCGGGGGGGTTGCATGAGCAGTTCTTC. Looking up the rest from reference TRBV19 and TRBJ2-1 gives the full variable domain: DGGITQSPKYLFRKEGQNVTLSCEQNLNHDAMYWYRQDPGQGLRLIYYSQIVNDFQKGDIAEGYSVSREKKESFPLTVTSAQKNPTAFYLCASSISAGGLHEQFFGPGTRLTVL.

This CDR3 reads CASRLGANTGELFF. CDR3 DNA: TGTGCCAGTAGGTTGGGGGCCAACACCGGGGAGCTGTTTTTT. V is TRBV6-5 and J is TRBJ2-2; a weak D match, TRBD1 (6 bases). Germline CDR1 MNHEY, CDR2 SVGAGI. V gave up 9 bases and J gave up 2 bases, with 13 bases separating them. This CDR3 region has 14 residues.

The genes are TRBV19 and TRBJ2-3, with 11 bases identical to TRBD2. Germline CDR1 LNHDA, CDR2 SQIVND (reference sequence). The V segment lost 8 bases and the J segment 2 bases; nucleotides outside the gene matches: 6. The CDR3 is 15 amino acids. This CDR3 is CASSVTSGDTDTQYF. CDR3 nucleotide sequence: TGTGCCAGTTCCGTGACTAGCGGGGACACAGATACGCAGTATTTT.

The chain has TRBV5-1 and TRBJ1-2; 8 positions match TRBD1. CDR1 and CDR2 (germline): SGHRS, YFSETQ. Trimming removed 3 bases from V and 3 bases from J; junction bases left unmatched: 4. This CDR3 region has 14 residues. CDR3 in amino acids: CASSSGQVYYGYTF. The CDR3 nucleotides are TGCGCCAGCAGCTCGGGACAGGTATACTATGGCTACACCTTC.

This clone was seen more than once but under ten times. The chain has TRBV18 and TRBJ2-1, with 7 bases lining up with TRBD2. Unmatched junction bases numbered 4, after V lost 0 bases and J lost 2 bases. The CDR3 totals 16 residues. The V gene's germline CDR1 is KGHSH and CDR2 LQKENI. CDR3 residues: CASSPPGREPYNEQFF. CDR3 coding DNA: TGTGCCAGCTCACCACCGGGGCGGGAGCCCTACAATGAGCAGTTCTTC.

The chain couples TRBV5-8 to TRBJ1-2, with D uncertain. Deletions cut 6 bases from V and 0 bases from J, with 21 bases between. The CDR3 totals 17 residues. Germline V CDR1 and CDR2: SGHTS, YDEGEE. The CDR3 loop is CASNGRRAAVPNYGYTF. The CDR3 DNA reads TGTGCCAGCAACGGAAGGCGGGCGGCAGTCCCTAACTATGGCTACACCTTC.

V and J are TRBV5-4 and TRBJ2-1; 8 bases agree with TRBD2. CDR3 length: 15 amino acids. J was trimmed by 4 bases and V by 4 bases; bases with no gene match: 7. The germline gives CDR1 SGHNT, CDR2 YYREEE (reference sequence). The CDR3 bases are TGTGCCAGCAGCCCCTGGGCGGGGGGTTACAATGAGCAGTTCTTC. It yields the protein CASSPWAGGYNEQFF.

This rearrangement joins TRBV5-1 to TRBJ1-5, with a tentative D call TRBD1 (5 bases). The CDR3 sequence is 15 residues long. The germline V gene has CDR1 SGHRS and CDR2 YFSETQ. Trimming stripped 2 bases from V and 3 bases from J, with 12 bases between. Written as DNA, the CDR3 is TGCGCCAGCAGCTTCGGAACCAGGGACAATCAGCCCCAGCATTTT. It codes for CASSFGTRDNQPQHF. Full variable domain (remainder filled in from reference TRBV5-1 and TRBJ1-5): KAGVTQTPRYLIKTRGQQVTLSCSPISGHRSVSWYQQTPGQGLQFLFEYFSETQRNKGNFPGRFSGRQFSNSRSEMNVSTLELGDSALYLCASSFGTRDNQPQHFGDGTRLSIL.

The chain links TRBV6-5 to TRBJ2-3, with D unclear. This CDR3 is 13 amino acids long. The V gene lost 4 bases and the J gene lost 2 bases, with 7 bases spanning the gap. Per germline, CDR1 MNHEY and CDR2 SVGAGI. The CDR3 DNA follows: TGTGCCAGCAGTTTACAGTACACAGATACGCAGTATTTT. Its translation is CASSLQYTDTQYF.

The genes are TRBV9 and TRBJ1-1; D remains ambiguous. The ends were cut back, 4 bases at V and 6 bases at J, with 19 bases in the middle. CDR1 is SGDLS, CDR2 YYNGEE, per germline. The CDR3 is 15 residues long. In DNA form, the CDR3 reads TGTGCCAGCAGCCCCCCTAGGCCACCGAGGGCTGAAGCTTTCTTT. This sequence encodes CASSPPRPPRAEAFF.

The chain is built from TRBV4-3 and TRBJ1-4; weak D call: TRBD1 (5 bases). This CDR3 spans 16 amino acids. V was shortened by 0 bases and J by 3 bases, with 11 bases between the two germline ends. Germline V CDR1 and CDR2: LGHNA, YSLEER. CDR3 loop: CASSQDWGGPNEKLFF. Written as DNA, the CDR3 is TGCGCCAGCAGCCAAGATTGGGGCGGACCTAATGAAAAACTGTTTTTT.

The chain carries TRBV6-6 and TRBJ1-1; perhaps TRBD1 as D (5 bases). Germline values: CDR1 MNHNY, CDR2 SVGAGI (reference sequence). Trimming removed 6 bases from V and 7 bases from J, with 12 bases in between. The CDR3 totals 12 residues. Here the CDR3 reads CASSPGGLEAFF. The CDR3 nucleotides read TGTGCCAGCAGCCCCGGGGGTCTTGAAGCTTTCTTT.

The rearrangement uses TRBV13 and TRBJ2-7; maybe TRBD2 (6 bases). Germline CDR1 is PRHDT and CDR2 is FYEKMQ (reference sequence). Trimming cost V 2 bases and J 0 bases, with 11 bases left between them. This CDR3 has 15 amino acids. The CDR3 is CASSLSGVASYEQYF. For the CDR3, the DNA is TGTGCCAGCAGCTTATCGGGGGTGGCCTCCTACGAGCAGTACTTC. Based on the CDR3 plus reference TRBV13 and TRBJ2-7, the full variable domain is AAGVIQSPRHLIKEKRETATLKCYPIPRHDTVYWYQQGPGQDPQFLISFYEKMQSDKGSIPDRFSAQQFSDYHSELNMSSLELGDSALYFCASSLSGVASYEQYFGPGTRLTVT.

This clone occurred a few times. The V gene is TRBV11-2, the J gene TRBJ2-2; 9 bases match TRBD1. The CDR3 consists of 15 residues. CDR1 is SGHAT, CDR2 FQNNGV, per germline. V shed 5 bases and J 7 bases; nucleotides not matched to a gene: 8. Written as DNA, the CDR3 is TGTGCCAGCAGCCCCCGGGACAGGGCGGGCGGGGAGCTGTTTTTT. This sequence encodes CASSPRDRAGGELFF.

The gene calls are TRBV28 and TRBJ1-5, with D maybe TRBD1 (5 bases). Germline V gene lookup returns CDR1 MDHEN and CDR2 SYDVKM. Between the trimmed V and J ends, which lost 5 bases and 3 bases, there was a span of 14 bases. There are 15 residues in the CDR3. CDR3 loop: CASSVTGAANQPQHF. The CDR3 DNA reads TGTGCCAGCAGTGTTACAGGTGCGGCCAATCAGCCCCAGCATTTT.

The V and J genes are TRBV3-1 (or the pseudogene TRBV3-2) and TRBJ1-5, with D perhaps TRBD1 (6 bases). In germline, CDR1 is LGHDT, CDR2 YNNKEL (reference sequence). Trimming removed 1 base from V and 9 bases from J, with 13 bases in between. The CDR3 is 14 amino acids. This CDR3 reads CASSQGTVKGPQHF. CDR3 in DNA: TGTGCCAGCAGCCAAGGGACAGTCAAGGGGCCCCAGCATTTT.

The chain links TRBV29-1 to TRBJ2-7; 7 bases are a match to TRBD2. The CDR3 runs to 13 residues. CDR1 and CDR2 from the germline V gene are SQVTM and ANQGSEA. Germline trimming cut 4 bases from V and 0 bases from J; bases unmatched to any gene: 3. CDR3 bases: TGCAGCGTTGGACCTAGCGGCTCCTACGAGCAGTACTTC. Its protein product is CSVGPSGSYEQYF.

This clone is a singleton in its sample. The chain has TRBV19 and TRBJ1-2, with 7 nucleotides matching TRBD1. Germline V CDR1 and CDR2: LNHDA, SQIVND (reference sequence). Unmatched junction bases numbered 14, after V lost 6 bases and J lost 7 bases. The CDR3 extends over 15 amino acids. This CDR3 is CASSPRGGQIGGYTF. The CDR3, as DNA: TGTGCCAGTAGCCCCAGAGGGGGACAGATTGGTGGCTACACCTTC.